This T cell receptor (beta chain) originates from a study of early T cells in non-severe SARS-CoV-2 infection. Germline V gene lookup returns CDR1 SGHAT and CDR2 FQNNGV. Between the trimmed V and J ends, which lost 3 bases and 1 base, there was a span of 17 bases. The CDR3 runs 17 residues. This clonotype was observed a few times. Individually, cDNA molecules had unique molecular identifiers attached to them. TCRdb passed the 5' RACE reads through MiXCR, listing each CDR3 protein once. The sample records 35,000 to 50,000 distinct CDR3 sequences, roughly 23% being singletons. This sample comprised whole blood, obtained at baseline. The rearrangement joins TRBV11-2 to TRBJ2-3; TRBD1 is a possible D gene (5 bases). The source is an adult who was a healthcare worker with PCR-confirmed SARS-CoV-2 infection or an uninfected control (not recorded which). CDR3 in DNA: TGTGCCAGCAGCTTGGGAAGGACACAGGAACGCACAGATACGCAGTATTTT. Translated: CASSLGRTQERTDTQYF. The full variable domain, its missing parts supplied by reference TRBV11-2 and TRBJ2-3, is EAGVAQSPRYKIIEKRQSVAFWCNPISGHATLYWYQQILGQGPKLLIQFQNNGVVDDSQLPKDRFSAERLKGVDSTLKIQPAKLEDSAVYLCASSLGRTQERTDTQYFGPGTRLTVL.